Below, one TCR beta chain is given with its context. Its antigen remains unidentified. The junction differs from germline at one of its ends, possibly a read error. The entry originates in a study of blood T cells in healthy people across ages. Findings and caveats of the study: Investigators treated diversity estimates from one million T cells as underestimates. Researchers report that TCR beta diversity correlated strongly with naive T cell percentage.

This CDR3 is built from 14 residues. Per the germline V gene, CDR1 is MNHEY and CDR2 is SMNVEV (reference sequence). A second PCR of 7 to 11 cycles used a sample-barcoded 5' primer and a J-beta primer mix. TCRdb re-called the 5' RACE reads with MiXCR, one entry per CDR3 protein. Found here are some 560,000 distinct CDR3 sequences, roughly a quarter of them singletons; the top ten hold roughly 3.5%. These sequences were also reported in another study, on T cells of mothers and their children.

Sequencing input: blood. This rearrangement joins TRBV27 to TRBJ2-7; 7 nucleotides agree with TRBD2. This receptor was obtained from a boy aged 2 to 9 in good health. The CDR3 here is CASSFKRGYYKQYF. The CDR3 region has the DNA TGTGCCAGCAGTTTTAAGCGGGGTTACTACAAGCAGTACTTC.